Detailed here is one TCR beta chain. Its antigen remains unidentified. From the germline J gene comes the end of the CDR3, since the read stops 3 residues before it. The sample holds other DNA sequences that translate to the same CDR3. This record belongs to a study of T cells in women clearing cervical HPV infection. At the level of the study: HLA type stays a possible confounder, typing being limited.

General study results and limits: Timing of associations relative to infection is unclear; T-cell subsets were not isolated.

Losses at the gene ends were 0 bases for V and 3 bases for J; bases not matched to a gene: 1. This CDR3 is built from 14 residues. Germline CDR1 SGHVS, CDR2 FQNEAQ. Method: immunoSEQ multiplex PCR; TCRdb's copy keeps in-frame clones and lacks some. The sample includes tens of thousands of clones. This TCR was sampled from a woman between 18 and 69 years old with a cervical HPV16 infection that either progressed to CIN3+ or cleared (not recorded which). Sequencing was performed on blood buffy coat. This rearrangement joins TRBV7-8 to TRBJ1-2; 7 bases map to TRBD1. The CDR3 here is CASSLAGTDYGYTF. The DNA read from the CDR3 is TGTGCCAGCAGCTTAGCCGGGACAGACTATGGC.